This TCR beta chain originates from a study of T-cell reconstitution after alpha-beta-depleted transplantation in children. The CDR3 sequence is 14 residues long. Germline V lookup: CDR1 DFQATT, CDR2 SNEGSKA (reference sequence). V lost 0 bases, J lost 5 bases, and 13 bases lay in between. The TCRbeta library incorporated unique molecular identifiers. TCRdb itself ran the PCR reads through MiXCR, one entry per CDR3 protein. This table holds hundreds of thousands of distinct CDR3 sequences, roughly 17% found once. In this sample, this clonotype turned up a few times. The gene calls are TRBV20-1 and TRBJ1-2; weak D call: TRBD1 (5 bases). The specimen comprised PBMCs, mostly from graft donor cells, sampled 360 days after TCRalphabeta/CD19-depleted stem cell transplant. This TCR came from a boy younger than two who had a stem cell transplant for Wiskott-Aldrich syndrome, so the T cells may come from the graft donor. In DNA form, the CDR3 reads TGCAGTGCTAGAGATGGGCAAACAGGATATGGCTACACCTTC. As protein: CSARDGQTGYGYTF.